The present T cell receptor (beta chain) was sequenced within a study of blood T cell repertoires in COVID-19. Background on the study: PBMCs, B-cell-depleted T cells, or T cells provided the cDNA or gDNA that made up the material.

The repertoire was sequenced with immunoSEQ multiplex PCR; TCRdb's copy has only in-frame clones and lacks some. The sample lists approximately 150,000 clones, about four fifths occurring once. Sequencing input: peripheral blood. This receptor was obtained from a human donor in a cohort sampled during active COVID-19.

This chain's CDR3 is CASSFGLAPFSGNTIYF. Written as DNA, the CDR3 is TGCGCCAGCAGCTTTGGACTCGCGCCCTTCTCTGGAAACACCATATATTTT. The chain has TRBV5-1 and TRBJ1-3; D is undetermined. V lost 2 bases, J lost 0 bases, and 15 bases lay in between. From germline, CDR1 is SGHRS and CDR2 YFSETQ. This CDR3 contains 17 residues. Combining the CDR3 with reference TRBV5-1 and TRBJ1-3 gives the whole variable domain KAGVTQTPRYLIKTRGQQVTLSCSPISGHRSVSWYQQTPGQGLQFLFEYFSETQRNKGNFPGRFSGRQFSNSRSEMNVSTLELGDSALYLCASSFGLAPFSGNTIYFGEGSWLTVV.